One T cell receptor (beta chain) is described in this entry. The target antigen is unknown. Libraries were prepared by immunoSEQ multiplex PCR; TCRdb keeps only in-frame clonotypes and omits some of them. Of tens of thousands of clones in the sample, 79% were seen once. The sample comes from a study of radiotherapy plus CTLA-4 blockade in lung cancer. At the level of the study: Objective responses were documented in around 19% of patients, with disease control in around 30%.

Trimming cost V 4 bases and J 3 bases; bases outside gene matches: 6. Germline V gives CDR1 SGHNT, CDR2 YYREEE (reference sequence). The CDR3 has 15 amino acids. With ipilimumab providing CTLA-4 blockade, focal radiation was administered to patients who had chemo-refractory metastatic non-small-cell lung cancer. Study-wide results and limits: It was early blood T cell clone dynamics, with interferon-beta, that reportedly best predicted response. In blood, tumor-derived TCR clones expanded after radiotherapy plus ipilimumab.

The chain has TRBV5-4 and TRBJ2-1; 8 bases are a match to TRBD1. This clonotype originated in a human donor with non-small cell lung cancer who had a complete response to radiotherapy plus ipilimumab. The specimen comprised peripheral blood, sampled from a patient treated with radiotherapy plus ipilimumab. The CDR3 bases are TGTGCCAGCAGCGTGGACAGGGAATTCTACAATGAGCAGTTCTTC. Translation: CASSVDREFYNEQFF.